This entry concerns a single TCR beta chain. Its antigen is unknown. The record originates from a study of T cell responses to AZD1222 COVID-19 vaccine. V was cut by 4 bases and J by 0 bases, with 19 bases left in between. CDR3 length: 18 residues. Germline CDR1 LNHDA, CDR2 SQIVND (reference sequence). Clones were read by immunoSEQ multiplex PCR, and TCRdb kept only the in-frame ones, dropping some. The profile shows about 100,000 clones, approximately 86% of them singletons. The study's findings and limits: A mostly white British donor set with more females was recruited, and clonal diversity was possibly underestimated. Regions 160-218 and 743-854 dominated among vaccine-associated CD4 TCRs spanning spike. Two AZD1222 doses significantly raised spike-specific TCR breadth and depth over controls. No day 14 peak samples; only post-peak repertoires were characterized.

This clonotype was obtained from an adult in good health. This chain joins TRBV19 and TRBJ1-5; a possible D gene is TRBD1 (6 bases). Specimen: peripheral blood, collected on day 0 of AZD1222 vaccination. CDR3 nucleotide sequence: TGTGCCAGTAGTAACCCAAAGACAGGAACTTATAGCAATCAGCCCCAGCATTTT. Its translation: CASSNPKTGTYSNQPQHF. Based on the CDR3 plus reference TRBV19 and TRBJ1-5, the full variable domain is DGGITQSPKYLFRKEGQNVTLSCEQNLNHDAMYWYRQDPGQGLRLIYYSQIVNDFQKGDIAEGYSVSREKKESFPLTVTSAQKNPTAFYLCASSNPKTGTYSNQPQHFGDGTRLSIL.